These 9 T cell receptor beta chains came from one sample sequenced in a study of CD8 T cells in Susac syndrome. It was with random hexamers that about 0.45 to 1 ug RNA was reverse transcribed. TCRdb passed the immunoSEQ multiplex PCR reads through MiXCR, listing each CDR3 protein once. This sample yields around 150,000 distinct CDR3 sequences, of which about 95% are seen a single time; approximately 0.11% belongs to the top ten. Specimen: CD4+ T cells from PBMCs. The source is a human donor with multiple sclerosis.

The V call is TRBV27, the J call TRBJ2-2; D ambiguous. This CDR3 contains 13 residues. V was clipped by 6 bases and J by 2 bases, with 7 bases between them. Germline V CDR1 and CDR2: MNHEY, SMNVEV (reference sequence). CDR3 residues: CASRAYNTGELFF. CDR3 nucleotides: TGTGCCAGCAGAGCATATAACACCGGGGAGCTGTTTTTT.

The J gene is TRBJ2-1, the V gene TRBV5-1; possibly TRBD1 or TRBD2 for D (5 bases each). CDR1 and CDR2 (germline): SGHRS, YFSETQ. Trimming took off 4 bases at V and 2 bases at J, with 10 bases between the two ends. The CDR3 has 14 amino acids. The CDR3, as DNA: TGCGCCAGCAGCCTCGGGACGGCCTACAATGAGCAGTTCTTC. It codes for CASSLGTAYNEQFF.

This clonotype is a singleton in its sample. This chain uses TRBV12-3 or TRBV12-4 with TRBJ2-7; 8 bases match TRBD1. The junction had 9 bases not matched to a gene; V was cut back by 5 bases and J by 6 bases. This CDR3 has 14 amino acids. The CDR3 DNA reads TGTGCCAGCAGTCCTGGGACAGGACATCGCGAGCAGTACTTC. This encodes CASSPGTGHREQYF.

The chain links TRBV3-1 to TRBJ2-1, with D tentatively TRBD1 (6 bases). The CDR3 is 16 residues long. The germline V gene encodes CDR1 LGHDT and CDR2 YNNKEL (reference sequence). Trimming left V 1 base short and J 4 bases short, with 14 bases between. The CDR3 loop reads CASSQAGDRRYNEQFF. The CDR3, as DNA: TGTGCCAGCAGCCAAGCTGGTGACAGGCGTTACAATGAGCAGTTCTTC.

This clonotype has just one count. The CDR3 loop is CASTGGLRSFEETQYF. CDR3 in DNA: TGCGCCAGCACCGGGGGTCTAAGAAGCTTCGAAGAGACCCAGTACTTC. The chain recombines TRBV5-1 with TRBJ2-5, with a possible D match to TRBD2 (6 bases). V dropped 6 bases and J dropped 3 bases, with 21 bases sitting between them. Germline V gene lookup returns CDR1 SGHRS and CDR2 YFSETQ. The CDR3 runs 16 residues. The full variable domain, its missing parts supplied by reference TRBV5-1 and TRBJ2-5, is KAGVTQTPRYLIKTRGQQVTLSCSPISGHRSVSWYQQTPGQGLQFLFEYFSETQRNKGNFPGRFSGRQFSNSRSEMNVSTLELGDSALYLCASTGGLRSFEETQYFGPGTRLLVL.

The chain carries TRBV27 and TRBJ2-7; 8 bases fit TRBD1. The germline V gene encodes CDR1 MNHEY and CDR2 SMNVEV (reference sequence). This CDR3 comprises 18 residues. V lost 2 bases and J lost 4; bases outside the gene matches: 16. The CDR3 coding sequence is TGTGCCAGCAGTTTAACTCTCGTGAGGACAGGGATAAGGTACGAGCAGTACTTC. Translating gives CASSLTLVRTGIRYEQYF.

V and J are TRBV7-8 and TRBJ1-2, with a tentative D call TRBD1 (6 bases). CDR3 length equals 15 residues. Looked up from germline, CDR1 is SGHVS and CDR2 is FQNEAQ. Trimming stripped 2 bases from V and 6 bases from J, with 16 bases between. CDR3 nucleotides: TGTGCCAGCAGCTTAATTCCGTTTACAGGGCATGGCTACACCTTC. This encodes CASSLIPFTGHGYTF.

This clonotype was seen once. V and J are TRBV9 and TRBJ1-2; D uncertain. Per the germline V gene, CDR1 is SGDLS and CDR2 is YYNGEE. The length of the CDR3 is 10 residues. With 7 bases removed from V and 6 bases from J, the gap between germline ends came to 7 bases. CDR3 DNA: TGTGCCAGCGCGGGGAATGGCTACACCTTC. It is translated as CASAGNGYTF. Looking up the rest from reference TRBV9 and TRBJ1-2 gives the full variable domain: DSGVTQTPKHLITATGQRVTLRCSPRSGDLSVYWYQQSLDQGLQFLIQYYNGEERAKGNILERFSAQQFPDLHSELNLSSLELGDSALYFCASAGNGYTFGSGTRLTVV.

The J gene is TRBJ2-7, the V gene TRBV21-1; the D call in the table, TRBD1, was not verified against the DNA. TRBV21-1 is flagged as a pseudogene. There are 13 residues in the CDR3. CDR3 DNA: TGTGCCAGCAGCAGACAGAGAGTCTACGAGCAGTACTTC. This sequence encodes CASSRQRVYEQYF.